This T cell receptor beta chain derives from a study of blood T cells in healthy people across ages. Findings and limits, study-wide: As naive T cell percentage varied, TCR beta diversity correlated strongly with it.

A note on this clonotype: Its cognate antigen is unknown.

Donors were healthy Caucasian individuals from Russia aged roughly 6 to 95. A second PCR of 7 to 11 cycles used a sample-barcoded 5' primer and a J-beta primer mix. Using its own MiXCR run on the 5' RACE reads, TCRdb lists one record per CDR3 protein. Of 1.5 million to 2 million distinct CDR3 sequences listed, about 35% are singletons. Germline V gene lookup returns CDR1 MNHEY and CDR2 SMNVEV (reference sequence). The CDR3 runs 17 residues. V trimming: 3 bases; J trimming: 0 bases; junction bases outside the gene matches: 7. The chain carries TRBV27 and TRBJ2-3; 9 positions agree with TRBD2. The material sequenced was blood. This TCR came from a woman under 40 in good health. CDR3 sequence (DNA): TGTGCCAGCAGTTTTCTTCATGCGGGGGGGAGCACAGATACGCAGTATTTT. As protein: CASSFLHAGGSTDTQYF.